This TCR beta chain appears in the sequencing data of a study of beta chain features in type 1 diabetes. Of the isolated RNA, all was reverse transcribed, and so the sequenced material was expressed TCRB transcripts. Libraries were prepared by immunoSEQ multiplex PCR; TCRdb keeps only in-frame clonotypes and omits some of them. The table shows just under 150,000 clones, with about 9.4% occurring only once. The CDR3 runs to 16 residues. Trimming took off 0 bases at V and 0 bases at J, with 10 bases between the two ends. Germline CDR1 SGDLS, CDR2 YYNGEE. The rearrangement uses TRBV9 and TRBJ1-3; no definite D call. Sequenced sample: naive CD4+ T cells from blood. This sequence was found in a man aged 18 to 30 in good health. The DNA for the CDR3 is TGTGCCAGCAGCGTAGATCCGCGAGGCTCTGGAAACACCATATATTTT. This codes for CASSVDPRGSGNTIYF.